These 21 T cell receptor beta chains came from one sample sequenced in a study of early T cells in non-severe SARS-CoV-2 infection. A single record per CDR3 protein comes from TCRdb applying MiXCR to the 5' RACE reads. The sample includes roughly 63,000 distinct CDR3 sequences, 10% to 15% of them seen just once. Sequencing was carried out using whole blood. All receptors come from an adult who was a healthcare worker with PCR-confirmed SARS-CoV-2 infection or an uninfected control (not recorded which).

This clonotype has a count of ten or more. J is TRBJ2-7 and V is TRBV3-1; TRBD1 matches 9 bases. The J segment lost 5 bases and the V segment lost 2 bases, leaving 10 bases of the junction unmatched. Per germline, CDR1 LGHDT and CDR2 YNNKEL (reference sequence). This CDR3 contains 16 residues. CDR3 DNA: TGTGCCAGCAGCCAACTTCCCGGGACAGGGAGGCACGAGCAGTACTTC. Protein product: CASSQLPGTGRHEQYF.

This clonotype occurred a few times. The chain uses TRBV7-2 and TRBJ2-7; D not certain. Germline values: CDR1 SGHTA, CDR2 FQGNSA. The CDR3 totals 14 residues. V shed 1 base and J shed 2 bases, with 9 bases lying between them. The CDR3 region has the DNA TGTGCCAGCAGCTTAGGGCTTCCAACCTACGAGCAGTACTTC. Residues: CASSLGLPTYEQYF.

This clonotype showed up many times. CDR3 bases: TGCGCCAGCAGCTTGGTAGGCTGGGAGCAGTACTTC. Translating it yields CASSLVGWEQYF. V usage is TRBV5-1 and J usage is TRBJ2-7; D not certain. CDR1 is SGHRS and CDR2 is YFSETQ in the germline V gene. V was trimmed by 0 bases and J by 7 bases, leaving 8 bases between them. The CDR3 consists of 12 residues.

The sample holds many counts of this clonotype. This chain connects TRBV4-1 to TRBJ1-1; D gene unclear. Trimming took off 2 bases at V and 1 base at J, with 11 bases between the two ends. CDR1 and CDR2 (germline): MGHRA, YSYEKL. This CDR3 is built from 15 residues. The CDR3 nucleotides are TGCGCCAGCAGCCAAAGCCCTAGTGGGAACACTGAAGCTTTCTTT. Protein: CASSQSPSGNTEAFF.

CDR3 sequence: CAWSVTPGLDQPQHF. CDR3 nucleotide sequence: TGTGCCTGGAGTGTAACGCCAGGTCTGGATCAGCCCCAGCATTTT. The rearrangement uses TRBV30 and TRBJ1-5; D is ambiguous. CDR1 and CDR2 (germline): GTSNPN, SVGIG (reference sequence). CDR3 length: 15 residues. V was trimmed by 0 bases and J by 5 bases, leaving 14 bases between them.

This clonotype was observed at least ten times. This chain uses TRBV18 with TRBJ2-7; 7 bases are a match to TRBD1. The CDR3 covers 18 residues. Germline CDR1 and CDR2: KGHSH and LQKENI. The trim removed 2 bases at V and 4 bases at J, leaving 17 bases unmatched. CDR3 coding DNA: TGTGCCAGCTCACCAACGGTAGGGGGCACTCAACCTCTTTACGAGCAGTACTTC. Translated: CASSPTVGGTQPLYEQYF.

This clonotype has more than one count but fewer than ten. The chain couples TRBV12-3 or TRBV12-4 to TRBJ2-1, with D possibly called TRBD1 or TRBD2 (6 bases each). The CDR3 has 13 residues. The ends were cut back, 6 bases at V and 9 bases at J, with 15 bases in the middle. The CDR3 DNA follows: TGTGCCAGCAGCCCGAGGGGGGATGCTGAGCAGTTCTTC. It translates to CASSPRGDAEQFF.

The CDR3 DNA reads as TGTGCCAGCAGCCATGCTGGGACAGACGAGCAGTACTTC. Translating it yields CASSHAGTDEQYF. This sequence joins TRBV3-1 and TRBJ2-7; 7 bases match TRBD1. The CDR3 runs to 13 residues. Trimming took 3 bases from V and 5 from J; bases not matched to a gene: 4. Germline CDR1 LGHDT, CDR2 YNNKEL (reference sequence).

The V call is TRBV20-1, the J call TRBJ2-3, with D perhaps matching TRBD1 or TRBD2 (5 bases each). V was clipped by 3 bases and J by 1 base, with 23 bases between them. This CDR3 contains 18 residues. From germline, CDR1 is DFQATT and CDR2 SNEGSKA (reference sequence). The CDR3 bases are TGCAGTGCTAGCTCCCGCAGGACAAAGGGAGCGGGCACAGATACGCAGTATTTT. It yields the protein CSASSRRTKGAGTDTQYF.

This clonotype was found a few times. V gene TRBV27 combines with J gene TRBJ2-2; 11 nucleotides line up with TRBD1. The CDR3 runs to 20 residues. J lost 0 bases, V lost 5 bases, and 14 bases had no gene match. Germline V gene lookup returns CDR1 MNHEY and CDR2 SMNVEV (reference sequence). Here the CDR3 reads CASSPRDRGSTRANTGELFF. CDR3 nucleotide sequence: TGTGCCAGCAGTCCCCGGGACAGGGGGTCGACGAGAGCGAACACCGGGGAGCTGTTTTTT.

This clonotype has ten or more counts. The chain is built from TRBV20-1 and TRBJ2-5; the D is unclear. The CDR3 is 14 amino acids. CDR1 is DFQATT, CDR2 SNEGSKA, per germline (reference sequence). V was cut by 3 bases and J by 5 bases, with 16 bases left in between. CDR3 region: CSASALSTPETQYF. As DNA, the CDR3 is TGCAGTGCTAGTGCGCTATCTACCCCCGAGACCCAGTACTTC.

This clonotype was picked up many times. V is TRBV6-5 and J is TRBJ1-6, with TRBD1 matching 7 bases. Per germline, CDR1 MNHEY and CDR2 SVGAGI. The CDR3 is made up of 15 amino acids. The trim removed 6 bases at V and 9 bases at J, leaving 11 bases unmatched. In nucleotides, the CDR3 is TGTGCCAGCAGACTCGGGACAGCCAGTAGTTCACCCCTCCACTTT. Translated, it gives CASRLGTASSSPLHF.

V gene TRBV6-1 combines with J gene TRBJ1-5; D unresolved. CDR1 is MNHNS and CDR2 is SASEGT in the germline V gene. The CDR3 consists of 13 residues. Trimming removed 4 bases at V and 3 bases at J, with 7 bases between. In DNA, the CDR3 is TGTGCCAGCAGTGCCAGCTTCAATCAGCCCCAGCATTTT. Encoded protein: CASSASFNQPQHF.

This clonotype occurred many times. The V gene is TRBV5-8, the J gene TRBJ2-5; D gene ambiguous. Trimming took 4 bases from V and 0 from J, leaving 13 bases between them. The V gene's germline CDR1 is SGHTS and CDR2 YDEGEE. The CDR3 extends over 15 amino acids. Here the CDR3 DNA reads TGTGCCAGCAGCGCGCTGGACGGAAACCAAGAGACCCAGTACTTC. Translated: CASSALDGNQETQYF.

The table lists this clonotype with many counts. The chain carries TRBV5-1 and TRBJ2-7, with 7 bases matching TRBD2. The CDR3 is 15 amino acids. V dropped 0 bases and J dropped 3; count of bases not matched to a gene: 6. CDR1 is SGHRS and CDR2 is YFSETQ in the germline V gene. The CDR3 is CASSLVAGRIYEQYF. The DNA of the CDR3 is TGCGCCAGCAGCTTGGTAGCGGGCAGGATCTACGAGCAGTACTTC. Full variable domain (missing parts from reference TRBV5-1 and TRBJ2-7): KAGVTQTPRYLIKTRGQQVTLSCSPISGHRSVSWYQQTPGQGLQFLFEYFSETQRNKGNFPGRFSGRQFSNSRSEMNVSTLELGDSALYLCASSLVAGRIYEQYFGPGTRLTVT.

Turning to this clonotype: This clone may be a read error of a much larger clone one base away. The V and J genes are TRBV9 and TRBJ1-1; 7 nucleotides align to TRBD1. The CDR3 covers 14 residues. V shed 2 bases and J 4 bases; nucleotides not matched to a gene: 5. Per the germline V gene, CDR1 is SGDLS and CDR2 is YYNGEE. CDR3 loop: CASSVNRGSTEAFF. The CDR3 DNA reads TGTGCCAGCAGCGTGAACAGGGGAAGCACTGAAGCTTTCTTT. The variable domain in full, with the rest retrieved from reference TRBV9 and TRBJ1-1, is DSGVTQTPKHLITATGQRVTLRCSPRSGDLSVYWYQQSLDQGLQFLIQYYNGEERAKGNILERFSAQQFPDLHSELNLSSLELGDSALYFCASSVNRGSTEAFFGQGTRLTVV.

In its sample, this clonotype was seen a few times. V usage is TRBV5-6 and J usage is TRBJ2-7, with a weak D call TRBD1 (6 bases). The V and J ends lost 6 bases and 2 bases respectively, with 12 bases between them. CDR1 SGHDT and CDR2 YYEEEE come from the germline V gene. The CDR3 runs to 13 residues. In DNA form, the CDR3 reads TGTGCCAGCAAAAGACAGGCGGCCTACGAGCAGTACTTC. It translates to CASKRQAAYEQYF.

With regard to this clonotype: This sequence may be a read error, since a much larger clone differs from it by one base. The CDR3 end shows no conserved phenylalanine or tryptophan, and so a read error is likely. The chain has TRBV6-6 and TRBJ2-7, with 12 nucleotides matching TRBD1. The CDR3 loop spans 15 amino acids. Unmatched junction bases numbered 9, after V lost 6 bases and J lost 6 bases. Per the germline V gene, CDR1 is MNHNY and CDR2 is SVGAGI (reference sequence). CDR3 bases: TGTGCCAGCAGGGACTCCGGGACAGGGGGCTCCGAGCAGTACTAC. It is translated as CASRDSGTGGSEQYY.

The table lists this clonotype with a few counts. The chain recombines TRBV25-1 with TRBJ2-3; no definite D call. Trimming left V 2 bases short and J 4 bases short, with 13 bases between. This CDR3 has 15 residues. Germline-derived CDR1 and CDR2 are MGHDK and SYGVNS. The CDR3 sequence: CASSETRGSPDTQYF. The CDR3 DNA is TGTGCCAGCAGTGAAACGAGAGGCAGCCCAGATACGCAGTATTTT. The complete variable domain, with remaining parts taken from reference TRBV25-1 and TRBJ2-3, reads EADIYQTPRYLVIGTGKKITLECSQTMGHDKMYWYQQDPGMELHLIHYSYGVNSTEKGDLSSESTVSRIRTEHFPLTLESARPSHTSQYLCASSETRGSPDTQYFGPGTRLTVL.

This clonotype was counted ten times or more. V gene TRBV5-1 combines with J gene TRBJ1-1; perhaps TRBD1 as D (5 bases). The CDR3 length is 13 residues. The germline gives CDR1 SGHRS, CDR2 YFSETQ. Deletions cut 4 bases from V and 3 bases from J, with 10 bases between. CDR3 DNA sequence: TGCGCCAGCAGCCCCGGGGCATACACTGAAGCTTTCTTT. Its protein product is CASSPGAYTEAFF. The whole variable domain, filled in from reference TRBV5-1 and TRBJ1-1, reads KAGVTQTPRYLIKTRGQQVTLSCSPISGHRSVSWYQQTPGQGLQFLFEYFSETQRNKGNFPGRFSGRQFSNSRSEMNVSTLELGDSALYLCASSPGAYTEAFFGQGTRLTVV.

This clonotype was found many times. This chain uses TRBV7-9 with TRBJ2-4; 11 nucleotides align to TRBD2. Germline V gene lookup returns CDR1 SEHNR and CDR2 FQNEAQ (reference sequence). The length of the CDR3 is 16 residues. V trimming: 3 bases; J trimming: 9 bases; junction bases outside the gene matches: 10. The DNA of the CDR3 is TGTGCCAGCAGCTTGAGCCTAGCGGGAGGATTTGGCATTCAGTACTTC. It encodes CASSLSLAGGFGIQYF.